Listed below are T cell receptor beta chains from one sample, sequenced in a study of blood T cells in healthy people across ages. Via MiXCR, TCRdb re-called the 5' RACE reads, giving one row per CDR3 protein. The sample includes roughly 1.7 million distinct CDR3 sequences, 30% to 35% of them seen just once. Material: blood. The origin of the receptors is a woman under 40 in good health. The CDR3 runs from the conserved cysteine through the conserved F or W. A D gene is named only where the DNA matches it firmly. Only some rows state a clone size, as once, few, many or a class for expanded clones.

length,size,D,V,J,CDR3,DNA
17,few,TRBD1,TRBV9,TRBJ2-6,CASSIRDSPSGANVLTF,TGTGCCAGCAGCATCAGGGACAGCCCCTCTGGGGCCAACGTCCTGACTTTC
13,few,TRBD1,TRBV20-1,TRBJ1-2,CSASRGRSYGYTF,TGCAGTGCTAGCAGGGGGCGCAGCTATGGCTACACCTTC
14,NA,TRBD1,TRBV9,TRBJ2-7,CASSVWDRGYEQYF,TGTGCCAGCAGCGTCTGGGACAGAGGCTACGAGCAGTACTTC
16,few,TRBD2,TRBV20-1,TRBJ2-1,CSAHTTGTSGNNEQFF,TGCAGTGCCCATACAACCGGGACTAGCGGAAACAATGAGCAGTTCTTC
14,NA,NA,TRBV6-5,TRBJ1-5,CASSLRGVGQPQHF,TGTGCCAGCAGCTTACGGGGGGTTGGTCAGCCCCAGCATTTT
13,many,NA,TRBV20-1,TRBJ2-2,CSARVPNTGELFF,TGCAGTGCTAGAGTTCCGAACACCGGGGAGCTGTTTTTT
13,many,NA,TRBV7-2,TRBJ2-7,CASSFGATYEQYF,TGTGCCAGCAGCTTCGGGGCAACCTACGAGCAGTACTTC
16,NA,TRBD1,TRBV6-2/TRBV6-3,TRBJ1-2,CAGSYGTAEMSYGYTF,TGTGCCGGCAGTTATGGGACAGCCGAAATGAGCTATGGCTACACCTTC
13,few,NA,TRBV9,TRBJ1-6,CASSVEDTSPLHF,TGTGCCAGCAGCGTAGAAGACACTTCACCCCTCCACTTT
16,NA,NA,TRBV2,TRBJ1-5,CASSGGSGRGYQPQHF,TGTGCCAGCAGTGGGGGCTCGGGACGGGGGTATCAGCCCCAGCATTTT
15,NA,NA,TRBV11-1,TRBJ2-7,CASSLYGQRGSEQYF,TGTGCCAGCAGCTTGTACGGACAGCGGGGTTCCGAGCAGTACTTC
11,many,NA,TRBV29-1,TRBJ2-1,CSTLVHNEQFF,TGCAGCACTTTGGTCCACAATGAGCAGTTCTTC
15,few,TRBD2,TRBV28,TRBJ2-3,CASSQTSDHTDTQYF,TGTGCCAGCAGTCAGACTAGCGACCACACAGATACGCAGTATTTT
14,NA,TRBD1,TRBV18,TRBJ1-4,CASSSSQGEEKLFF,TGTGCCAGCTCTTCTTCCCAGGGGGAAGAAAAACTGTTTTTT
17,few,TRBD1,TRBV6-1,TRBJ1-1,CASSEVGTGVMNTEAFF,TGTGCCAGCAGTGAAGTAGGGACAGGGGTAATGAACACTGAAGCTTTCTTT
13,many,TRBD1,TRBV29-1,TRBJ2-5,CSVVGTVQETQYF,TGCAGCGTTGTCGGGACAGTCCAAGAGACCCAGTACTTC
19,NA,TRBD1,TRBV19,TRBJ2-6,CASSLTTGGASSGANVLTF,TGTGCCAGTAGTCTAACTACAGGGGGCGCATCTTCTGGGGCCAACGTCCTGACTTTC
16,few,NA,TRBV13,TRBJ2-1,CASSPRMPSSYNEQFF,TGTGCCAGCAGCCCACGGATGCCGAGCTCCTACAATGAGCAGTTCTTC
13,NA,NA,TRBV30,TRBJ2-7,CAWSRDGAYEQYF,TGTGCCTGGAGTCGGGACGGGGCCTACGAGCAGTACTTC
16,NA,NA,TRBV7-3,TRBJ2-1,CASSFGVRGALNEQFF,TGTGCCAGCAGCTTCGGCGTGCGAGGGGCGCTCAATGAGCAGTTCTTC